The clone carrying this TCR beta chain has ten or more counts. The antigen is undetermined. The entry originates in a study of T cells in Graves' hyperthyroidism and ophthalmopathy. The CDR3 runs to 15 residues. The germline V and J ends were trimmed by 6 bases and 4 bases, with 18 bases remaining between them. Germline values: CDR1 ENHRY, CDR2 SYGVKD. The TCR beta CDR3 regions underwent amplification using RNA transcripts as the source. HTBI primers drove first-round RT-PCR of the TCR CDR3. MiXCR, run by TCRdb on the multiplex PCR reads, gives a single entry per CDR3 protein. Of roughly 180,000 distinct CDR3 sequences listed, approximately 9% were seen once; the top ten hold 22%. Study-level points and caveats: Expanded thyroid clonotypes (above 0.001) were mostly also found in blood. Prediction of ophthalmopathy progression came a median approximately 6 months pre-onset.

The sequence was collected from a woman between 18 and 29 years old with Graves' hyperthyroidism that later progressed to Graves' ophthalmopathy. V usage is TRBV10-3 and J usage is TRBJ1-1; D possibly corresponds to TRBD1 (6 bases). The sample comprised blood. CDR3 residues: CAIRGNQGFGTEAFF. The DNA for the CDR3 is TGTGCCATCAGAGGAAACCAGGGGTTCGGCACTGAAGCTTTCTTT.